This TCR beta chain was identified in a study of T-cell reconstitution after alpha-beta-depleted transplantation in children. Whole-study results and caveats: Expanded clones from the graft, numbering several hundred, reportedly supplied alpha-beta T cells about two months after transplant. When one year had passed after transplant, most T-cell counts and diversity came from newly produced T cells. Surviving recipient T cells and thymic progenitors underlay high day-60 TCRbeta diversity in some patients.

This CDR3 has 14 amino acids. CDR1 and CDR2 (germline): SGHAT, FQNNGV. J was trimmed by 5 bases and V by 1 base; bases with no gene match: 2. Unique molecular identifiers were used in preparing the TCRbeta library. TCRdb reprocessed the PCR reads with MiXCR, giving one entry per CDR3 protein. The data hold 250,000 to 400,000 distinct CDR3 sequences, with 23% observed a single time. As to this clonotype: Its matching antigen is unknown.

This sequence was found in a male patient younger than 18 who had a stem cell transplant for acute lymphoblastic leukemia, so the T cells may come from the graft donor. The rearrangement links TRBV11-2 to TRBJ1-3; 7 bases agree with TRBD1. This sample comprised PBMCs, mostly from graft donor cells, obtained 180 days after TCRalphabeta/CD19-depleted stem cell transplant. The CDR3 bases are TGTGCCAGCAGCTTAGGGGACAGCCGAAACACCATATATTTT. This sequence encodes CASSLGDSRNTIYF.